This TCR beta chain came from a study of T cells in Graves' hyperthyroidism and ophthalmopathy. RNA transcripts yielded amplified TCR beta CDR3 regions. HTBI primers were employed in a first-round RT-PCR of the TCR CDR3. Each CDR3 protein gets one entry after TCRdb re-called the multiplex PCR reads with MiXCR. The profile shows hundreds of thousands of distinct CDR3 sequences, about 15% of them singletons. V was pared by 6 bases and J by 4 bases, with 9 bases of the junction left unmatched. CDR1 is GTSNPN, CDR2 SVGIG, per germline (reference sequence). The CDR3 sequence is 15 residues long. The origin of this receptor is a woman between 18 and 29 years old with Graves' hyperthyroidism. The sequenced material came from blood. The chain couples TRBV30 to TRBJ2-2; 9 nucleotides line up with TRBD1. The DNA of the CDR3 is TGTGCCTGCAGAAAGGGACAGGGAGGCACCGGGGAGCTGTTTTTT. This gives the protein CACRKGQGGTGELFF.